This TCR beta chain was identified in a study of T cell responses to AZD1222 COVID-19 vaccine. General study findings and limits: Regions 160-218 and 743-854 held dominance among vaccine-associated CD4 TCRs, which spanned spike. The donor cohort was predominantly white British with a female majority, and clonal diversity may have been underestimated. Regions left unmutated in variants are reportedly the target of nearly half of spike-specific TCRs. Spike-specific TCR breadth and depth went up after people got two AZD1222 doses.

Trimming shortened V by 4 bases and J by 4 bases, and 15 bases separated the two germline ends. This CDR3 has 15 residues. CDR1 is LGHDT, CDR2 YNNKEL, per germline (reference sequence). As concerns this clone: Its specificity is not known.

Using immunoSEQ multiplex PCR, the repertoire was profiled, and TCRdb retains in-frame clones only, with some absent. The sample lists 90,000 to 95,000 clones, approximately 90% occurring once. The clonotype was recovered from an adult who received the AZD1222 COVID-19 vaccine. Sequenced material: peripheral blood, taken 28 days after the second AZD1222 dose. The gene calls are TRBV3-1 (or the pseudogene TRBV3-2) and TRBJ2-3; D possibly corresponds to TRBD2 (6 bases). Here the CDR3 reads CASSPSGSPADTQYF. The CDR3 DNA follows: TGTGCCAGCAGCCCCTCCGGGAGCCCGGCAGATACGCAGTATTTT.